This T cell receptor beta chain was identified during a study of blood T cell repertoires in COVID-19 (dated by TCRdb to 2019 to 2021). Broadly, across the study: Collaborator samples came from the United States, Italy and Spain and covered acute and convalescent phases of COVID-19. The prospective study material was composed of cDNA or gDNA derived from T cells, B-cell-depleted T cells, or PBMCs. Subjects who had been exposed to COVID-19, were actively infected with it, or had recovered from it provided the deeply sampled blood TCRbeta repertoires that made up the dataset. The repertoires were released in a freely available public database intended as a resource for research on the immune response to SARS-CoV-2. The samples were drawn from two sources: the first 160 participants of the ongoing ImmuneRACE study, and over 1,000 subjects contributed by 6 global collaborators. Sample metadata almost always included a de-identified subject ID, COVID-19 status, age in years and sex. HLA class I and class II types, where available, came from metadata supplied by the sample provider rather than from assay-based typing.

TCRbeta CDR3 regions were amplified from genomic DNA using the immunoSEQ Assay, a bias-controlled multiplex PCR. The authors' analysis ran thus. The number of nucleated cells in each sample was estimated by amplification of reference gene primers within the assay. To quantify the absolute abundance of each unique TCRbeta CDR3 rearrangement, sequence reads were collapsed and filtered. For each sample, productive Simpson clonality was calculated as the square root of Simpson's diversity index over productive rearrangements. The clones in this table, taken by TCRdb from immuneACCESS, are in-frame only. Not every clone is retained; where verified, under half of the shortfall comes from an unresolved V gene, and the cause of the rest is unknown. V and J calls and clone size are given by that table; D and trimming were obtained from the DNA. In this sample the table shows just over 80,000 clones, 80% to 90% of which occur a single time. The ten most abundant clones make up less than 1.5% of the sample.

The CDR3, cysteine through phenylalanine, is 13 amino acids long. Only the CDR3 DNA is retained, 39 bases long and in frame from the first base. V is cut by 1 base and J by 2 bases, and the space between the germline ends is 4 bases. Based on the germline V gene, the CDR1 and CDR2 sequences are SGDLS and YYNGEE. Overall results and qualifications from the work: Clinical and demographic metadata were provided uncurated, with the amount varying by source and participant.

Participants in the prospective study were enrolled through a virtual design, were aged about 18 to 90 years, and lived in 24 United States geographic areas. In the prospective study, participants were assigned to cohorts based on the clinical history participants reported in a screening survey and a study questionnaire. Mobile phlebotomists in the prospective study collected whole blood, serum and a nasopharyngeal or oropharyngeal swab from every participant. Additional blood draws and questionnaires over an approximately 2-month period could optionally be provided by prospective study participants. Blood samples from the prospective study were shipped frozen or at room temperature prior to DNA extraction. This clone was counted once. Its cognate antigen has yet to be identified. The input lacks base qualities; no much larger clone sits a single base away.

This receptor chain uses TRBV9 and TRBJ1-5; the D gene is not confidently resolved. The sequence derives from a woman aged 45-65 years with acute COVID-19. The specimen was PBMCs or T cells enriched from blood (not recorded which). This receptor carries the CDR3 CASSVHGNQPQHF. The sequence in DNA is TGTGCCAGCAGCGTACATGGCAATCAGCCCCAGCATTTT.